One and the same sample provided the 31 T cell receptor beta chains below, sequenced in a study of CD8 T cells in Susac syndrome (dated 2019 in TCRdb). Receptor amplification or capture employed the immunoSEQ multiplex PCR assay. RNA was extracted using the RNeasy kit, and roughly 0.5 to 1 microgram was reverse transcribed with random hexamers. TCRdb reanalyzed the raw reads on its own, using fastp at Q25 for trimming and MiXCR for clone calling, and kept in-frame beta chains. Duplicate CDR3 protein sequences are folded into a single record with the most common DNA and genes. The table for this sample lists under 200,000 distinct CDR3 sequences; roughly 94% of them were counted only once. Approximately 0.094% of the sample belongs to the ten largest clones. Sequencing was done on a sample of CD4+ T cells from PBMCs. The receptors derive from a human donor in good health.

This clonotype was observed once. This chain links TRBV14 with TRBJ2-3, with 7 bases lining up with TRBD1. Germline-derived CDR1 and CDR2 are SGHDN and FVKESK. The CDR3 totals 14 residues. After removal of 5 bases from V and 4 bases from J, the junction contained 6 bases not matched to a gene. The CDR3 here is CASSVNRGPDTQYF. CDR3 nucleotide sequence: TGTGCCAGCAGCGTAAACAGGGGCCCAGATACGCAGTATTTT.

The chain carries TRBV20-1 and TRBJ2-7; D possibly corresponds to TRBD1 (5 bases). Trimming removed 7 bases from V and 4 bases from J, with 11 bases in between. The germline V gene encodes CDR1 DFQATT and CDR2 SNEGSKA (reference sequence). CDR3 length equals 11 residues. The CDR3 DNA sequence: TGCAGTGTCGCAGGGAAATACGAGCAGTACGTC. Translating gives CSVAGKYEQYV.

The CDR3 protein is CSVALRTNEKLFF. CDR3 nucleotide sequence: TGCAGCGTCGCACTCAGGACTAATGAAAAACTGTTTTTT. The rearrangement uses TRBV29-1 and TRBJ1-4, with D hard to call. The germline V gene has CDR1 SQVTM and CDR2 ANQGSEA. Trimming shortened V by 6 bases and J by 2 bases, and 10 bases separated the two germline ends. CDR3 length equals 13 residues.

This clonotype was seen a single time. J is TRBJ2-1 and V is TRBV29-1, with 9 bases aligning to TRBD2. V lost 6 bases to trimming and J lost 3 bases; unmatched junction nucleotides: 9. The CDR3 consists of 15 residues. The V gene's germline CDR1 is SQVTM and CDR2 ANQGSEA. The CDR3 nucleotides read TGCAGCGTCCCAGTTGGCGGGAGGGTCTACAATGAGCAGTTCTTC. It translates to CSVPVGGRVYNEQFF.

Only one count was recorded for this clonotype. The CDR3 DNA follows: TGTGCCTGGAGTGGGACTAGCGTGGGAGAGCAGTTCTTC. Residues: CAWSGTSVGEQFF. This rearrangement joins TRBV30 to TRBJ2-1; 9 bases align to TRBD2. The germline V gene has CDR1 GTSNPN and CDR2 SVGIG (reference sequence). The CDR3 covers 13 residues. J gave up 10 bases and V 1 base, and 5 bases lay outside the gene matches.

The chain recombines TRBV20-1 with TRBJ2-5; TRBD2 aligns across 7 bases. The CDR3 sequence is 14 residues long. Per germline, CDR1 DFQATT and CDR2 SNEGSKA (reference sequence). The J segment lost 4 bases and the V segment lost 6 bases, leaving 11 bases of the junction unmatched. The CDR3 sequence is CSAAIAGGGETQYF. As DNA, the CDR3 is TGCAGTGCAGCAATAGCGGGCGGGGGAGAGACCCAGTACTTC.

The rearrangement joins TRBV12-3 or TRBV12-4 to TRBJ2-1, with D unresolved. V was shortened by 7 bases and J by 0 bases, with 13 bases between the two germline ends. The CDR3 length is 15 residues. CDR3 DNA sequence: TGTGCCAGCAACATGGCATACCGCTCCTACAATGAGCAGTTCTTC. Its translation: CASNMAYRSYNEQFF.

This chain uses TRBV11-2 with TRBJ2-7; 9 bases fit TRBD2. CDR1 and CDR2 (germline): SGHAT, FQNNGV. V lost 1 base and J lost 0; bases outside the gene matches: 4. The CDR3 is 16 amino acids. DNA of the CDR3: TGTGCCAGCAGCTTAGGGACTAGCGTCTACTCCTACGAGCAGTACGTC. Its protein is CASSLGTSVYSYEQYV.

CDR3: CAWSTTGGADTQYF. Here the CDR3 DNA reads TGTGCCTGGAGCACGACAGGGGGCGCAGATACGCAGTATTTT. V usage is TRBV30 and J usage is TRBJ2-3, with 10 bases fitting TRBD1. Trimming removed 3 bases from V and 4 bases from J; junction bases left unmatched: 4. Germline V gives CDR1 GTSNPN, CDR2 SVGIG (reference sequence). This CDR3 is 14 amino acids long. Using reference TRBV30 and TRBJ2-3 for the parts outside the CDR3, the full variable domain is SQTIHQWPATLVQPVGSPLSLECTVEGTSNPNLYWYRQAAGRGLQLLFYSVGIGQISSEVPQNLSASRPQDRQFILSSKKLLLSDSGFYLCAWSTTGGADTQYFGPGTRLTVL.

The chain joins TRBV5-1 to TRBJ2-5, with TRBD2 matching over 7 bases. Germline V gene lookup returns CDR1 SGHRS and CDR2 YFSETQ. V dropped 5 bases and J dropped 5; count of bases not matched to a gene: 9. This CDR3 has 14 amino acids. The CDR3 protein is CASSPGGTRETQYF. The CDR3 DNA reads as TGCGCCAGCAGTCCCGGGGGGACCCGGGAGACCCAGTACTTC.

The V and J genes are TRBV6-2 or TRBV6-3 and TRBJ1-2; D may be TRBD1 (5 bases). The CDR3 is 13 amino acids. Trimming left V 0 bases short and J 10 bases short, with 12 bases between. CDR1 is MNHEY and CDR2 is SVGEGT in the germline V gene. This chain's CDR3 is CASSYSFRVDYTF. The CDR3 region has the DNA TGTGCCAGCAGTTACTCGTTCAGGGTGGACTACACCTTC.

This chain uses TRBV20-1 with TRBJ2-7; TRBD2 aligns across 8 bases. The CDR3 has 15 amino acids. V trimming: 5 bases; J trimming: 6 bases; junction bases outside the gene matches: 15. Germline values: CDR1 DFQATT, CDR2 SNEGSKA (reference sequence). In DNA, the CDR3 is TGCAGTGCTCGTCGGGAACGGGGGGGGATTGGCGAGCAGTACTTC. Its translation is CSARRERGGIGEQYF.

The CDR3 DNA follows: TGTGCCAGCAGCGACTTCTACGAGCAGTACTTC. It translates to CASSDFYEQYF. The chain recombines TRBV12-3 or TRBV12-4 with TRBJ2-7, with no clear D. Trimming left V 6 bases short and J 3 bases short, with 6 bases between. The CDR3 contains 11 residues.

This chain uses TRBV29-1 with TRBJ2-2; D not resolved. Trimming stripped 2 bases from V and 4 bases from J, with 8 bases between. The CDR3 totals 13 residues. Germline assignment: CDR1 SQVTM and CDR2 ANQGSEA. The CDR3 loop reads CSVERTPTGELFF. CDR3 nucleotide sequence: TGCAGCGTTGAAAGGACGCCCACCGGGGAGCTGTTTTTT.

V gene TRBV7-8 combines with J gene TRBJ2-7, with D unresolved. The CDR3 is made up of 15 amino acids. V was shortened by 3 bases and J by 0 bases, with 12 bases between the two germline ends. Germline V gives CDR1 SGHVS, CDR2 FQNEAQ. The CDR3 region has the DNA TGTGCCAGCAGCTTCAGCGCCGCCAGCTCCTACGAGCAGTACGTC. Its protein product is CASSFSAASSYEQYV.

The V and J genes are TRBV29-1 and TRBJ2-7, with 8 positions matching TRBD2. Germline V gene data show CDR1 as SQVTM and CDR2 as ANQGSEA. The V segment lost 8 bases and the J segment 0 bases; nucleotides outside the gene matches: 3. This CDR3 spans 12 amino acids. CDR3 in amino acids: CSFGGDSYEQYF. The CDR3 coding sequence is TGCAGCTTCGGGGGGGACTCCTACGAGCAGTACTTC.

This clonotype came up a few times. CDR3 bases: TGTGCCAGCAGCTTATCGCGCGGACCGAACACCGGGGAGCTGTTTTTT. Its translation is CASSLSRGPNTGELFF. The genes are TRBV11-1 and TRBJ2-2; D call uncertain. V was clipped by 2 bases and J by 0 bases, with 10 bases between them. Germline V CDR1 and CDR2: SGHAT, FQDESV (reference sequence). The CDR3 spans 16 residues.

The rearrangement links TRBV12-3 or TRBV12-4 to TRBJ2-4; perhaps TRBD2 as D (6 bases). The CDR3 totals 14 residues. Deletions cut 6 bases from V and 5 bases from J, with 14 bases between. DNA for the CDR3: TGTGCCAGCAGGCACCGGGACTTCGAAAACATTCAGTACTTC. Translated: CASRHRDFENIQYF.

Concerning this clonotype itself: At one of its ends the junction is not consistent with the germline gene, which may arise from a read error. The CDR3 sequence is CASNELVRETQYF. DNA of the CDR3: TGTGCCAGCAATGAACTGGTGCGGGAGACCCAGTACTTC. The V call is TRBV2, the J call TRBJ2-5, with D hard to call. The CDR3 covers 13 residues. Germline V lookup: CDR1 SNHLY, CDR2 FYNNEI. The whole variable domain, filled in from reference TRBV2 and TRBJ2-5, reads EPEVTQTPSHQVTQMGQEVILRCVPISNHLYFYWYRQILGQKVEFLVSFYNNEISEKSEIFDDQFSVERPDGSNFTLKIRSTKLEDSAMYFCASNELVRETQYFGPGTRLLVL.

This sequence joins TRBV2 and TRBJ2-5, with a possible D match to TRBD2 (5 bases). The CDR3 covers 15 residues. V was trimmed by 2 bases and J by 1 base, leaving 11 bases between them. Germline V gene lookup returns CDR1 SNHLY and CDR2 FYNNEI. The CDR3 DNA reads as TGTGCCAGCAGTGAACTAGCCGAGTTCCAAGAGACCCAGTACTTC. This gives the protein CASSELAEFQETQYF.

This chain connects TRBV7-9 to TRBJ1-2; D unresolved. The germline V gene encodes CDR1 SEHNR and CDR2 FQNEAQ (reference sequence). The CDR3 is made up of 14 amino acids. The V end was cut by 3 bases, the J end by 7 bases, with 15 bases between. The CDR3 here is CASSFTYPRSGYTF. In DNA, the CDR3 is TGTGCCAGCAGCTTTACTTATCCCCGCAGTGGCTACACCTTC.

This chain links TRBV5-4 with TRBJ2-7; TRBD2 agrees at 10 bases. The length of the CDR3 is 15 residues. Germline loops: CDR1 SGHNT, CDR2 YYREEE (reference sequence). With V trimmed by 2 bases and J by 6 bases, 8 bases remained unmatched. The chain's CDR3 is CASSFKREGLSEQYV. CDR3 nucleotides: TGTGCCAGCAGCTTCAAGCGGGAGGGCCTCTCCGAGCAGTACGTC.

The chain combines TRBV9 with TRBJ2-5, with 8 bases lining up with TRBD1. V dropped 0 bases and J dropped 2; count of bases not matched to a gene: 3. Germline V gene data show CDR1 as SGDLS and CDR2 as YYNGEE. The CDR3 covers 15 residues. CDR3 residues: CASSVGDRLQETQYF. CDR3 nucleotide sequence: TGTGCCAGCAGCGTAGGGGACAGGCTGCAAGAGACCCAGTACTTC. The variable domain in full, completed from reference TRBV9 and TRBJ2-5, reads DSGVTQTPKHLITATGQRVTLRCSPRSGDLSVYWYQQSLDQGLQFLIQYYNGEERAKGNILERFSAQQFPDLHSELNLSSLELGDSALYFCASSVGDRLQETQYFGPGTRLLVL.

This sequence joins TRBV20-1 and TRBJ2-1; 7 positions agree with TRBD2. V was clipped by 1 base and J by 3 bases; unmatched bases: 9. The length of the CDR3 is 16 residues. Germline V gene data show CDR1 as DFQATT and CDR2 as SNEGSKA (reference sequence). CDR3 DNA: TGCAGTGCTAGAGCTGGCTTGGCTAGCGGCTACAATGAGCAGTTCTTC. This translates into CSARAGLASGYNEQFF.

This clonotype was seen a single time. The chain is built from TRBV25-1 and TRBJ2-4, with 12 nucleotides matching TRBD1. CDR3 length: 13 amino acids. Germline CDR1 and CDR2: MGHDK and SYGVNS. V was clipped by 3 bases and J by 15 bases; unmatched bases: 6. The DNA for the CDR3 is TGTGCCAGCAGTGACGGGACAGGGGGCTTCGCGTACTTC. Translating it yields CASSDGTGGFAYF.

The J gene is TRBJ2-5, the V gene TRBV5-4; no clear D. The germline V gene encodes CDR1 SGHNT and CDR2 YYREEE (reference sequence). This CDR3 is 13 amino acids long. Deletions cut 6 bases from V and 5 bases from J, with 14 bases between. In DNA, the CDR3 is TGTGCCAGCACTCGGAATCCTCTGGAGACCCAGTACTTC. Amino acids: CASTRNPLETQYF.

V usage is TRBV28 and J usage is TRBJ2-5; 8 bases line up with TRBD1. The germline gives CDR1 MDHEN, CDR2 SYDVKM. The junction had 4 bases not matched to a gene; V was cut back by 7 bases and J by 3 bases. CDR3 length: 13 amino acids. DNA of the CDR3: TGTGCCAGCACCCGGGGACAGGAAGAGACCCAGTACTTC. Translating it yields CASTRGQEETQYF.

In its sample, this clonotype was seen once. This rearrangement joins TRBV29-1 to TRBJ2-3, with unresolved D. CDR3 length: 13 residues. V dropped 2 bases and J dropped 3 bases, with 9 bases sitting between them. In germline, CDR1 is SQVTM, CDR2 ANQGSEA. CDR3 DNA: TGCAGCGTTGAAACTGCGGCTACAGATACGCAGTATTTT. Residues: CSVETAATDTQYF.

The V gene is TRBV20-1, the J gene TRBJ2-4; D possibly matches TRBD1 or TRBD2 (5 bases each). CDR1 and CDR2 from the germline V gene are DFQATT and SNEGSKA (reference sequence). V lost 1 base and J lost 8, with 18 bases in between. The CDR3 loop spans 15 amino acids. CDR3 sequence (DNA): TGCAGTGCTAGAGGCACGACCCTTGTGGGGGACATTCAGTACTTC. Translation: CSARGTTLVGDIQYF.

This chain joins TRBV3-1 and TRBJ1-2, with D unresolved. Deletions cut 4 bases from V and 3 bases from J, with 15 bases between. The germline CDR1 and CDR2 sequences are LGHDT and YNNKEL (reference sequence). The CDR3 is made up of 15 amino acids. The CDR3 is CASSLAGLSDYGYTF. CDR3 coding DNA: TGTGCCAGCAGCCTAGCGGGCCTGTCAGACTATGGCTACACCTTC.

The CDR3, as DNA: TGCGCCAGCAGCCTCCCCTCCAGGGATGAGCAGTTCTTC. Encoded protein: CASSLPSRDEQFF. The genes are TRBV5-1 and TRBJ2-1, with a weak D call TRBD1 (5 bases). The CDR3 is 13 amino acids. CDR1 is SGHRS and CDR2 is YFSETQ in the germline V gene. V shed 4 bases and J shed 8 bases, with 13 bases lying between them.